This T cell receptor (beta chain) is drawn from a study of blood T cells in healthy people across ages. The authors ran a second PCR of about 7 to 11 cycles using a sample-barcoded 5' primer and a J-beta primer mix. One entry per CDR3 protein, called by TCRdb with MiXCR from the 5' RACE reads. The data hold over 600,000 distinct CDR3 sequences, with about 46% observed a single time. The CDR3 runs 15 residues. Looked up from germline, CDR1 is MGHRA and CDR2 is YSYEKL. Deletions cut 2 bases from V and 6 bases from J, with 14 bases between. The rearrangement links TRBV4-1 to TRBJ2-1; a possible D gene is TRBD2 (6 bases). The TCR originated in a man of 80 years or more in good health. Sequencing input: blood. CDR3 region: CASSQRRGLVNEQFF. CDR3 nucleotide sequence: TGCGCCAGCAGCCAACGACGGGGGTTAGTCAATGAGCAGTTCTTC.